Sequencing of this TCR beta chain was carried out in a study of blood T cell repertoires in COVID-19 (dated by TCRdb to between 2020 and 2021). Looking at the study overall: The collaborator samples originated in the United States, Italy and Spain and spanned the acute and convalescent phases of COVID-19. The material from the prospective study consisted of cDNA or gDNA derived from T cells, B-cell-depleted T cells, or PBMCs. The dataset comprised deeply sampled blood TCRbeta repertoires from subjects exposed to, actively infected with, or recovered from COVID-19. The repertoires were released in a freely available public database intended as a resource for research on the immune response to SARS-CoV-2. The samples were drawn from two sources: the first 160 participants of the ongoing ImmuneRACE study, and approximately 1,300 subjects contributed by 6 global collaborators. Nearly every sample came with metadata listing a de-identified subject ID, COVID-19 status, age in years and sex. Where available, HLA class I and class II types were taken from metadata supplied by the sample provider and were not determined by assay-based typing. Study-level results and caveats: Clinical and demographic metadata were provided uncurated, with the amount varying by source and participant.

Whole blood was collected in K2EDTA tubes by collaborating institutions according to the institutions' own protocols. For TCRbeta analysis, collaborators shipped samples in one of three forms: frozen whole blood, isolated PBMCs, or DNA extracted from either of those sample types. For CDR1 and CDR2, the germline V gene (reference sequence) lists LNHDA and SQIVND. The cysteine opens and the phenylalanine closes a CDR3 of 15 amino acids. CDR3 DNA is the only sequence kept; it has 45 bases, read in frame from the first base. Trimming at the junction amounts to 5 bases on V and 2 bases on J, and the germline ends lie 13 bases apart. TCRbeta CDR3 regions were amplified from genomic DNA using the immunoSEQ Assay, a bias-controlled multiplex PCR. The study's own analysis went as follows. Nucleated cell counts per sample were estimated from amplification of reference gene primers within the assay. To quantify the absolute abundance of each unique TCRbeta CDR3 rearrangement, sequence reads were collapsed and filtered. For each sample, productive Simpson clonality was calculated as the square root of Simpson's diversity index across productive rearrangements. TCRdb holds this immuneACCESS table with in-frame rearrangements only. Some clones are missing; in checked studies, unresolved V genes explain under half, and the rest has no known cause. The V and J calls and clone size were taken over from that table, and D and trimming were inferred from the DNA. The sample table records 25,000 to 35,000 clones; approximately 85% of these occur just once. The biggest ten clones account for around 7% of the sample.

Points on this clone: This clone's antigen is unknown. The record has no base qualities; no much larger clone is one base away.

The rearranged chain carries TRBV19 and TRBJ1-5; confidence is insufficient to name the D gene. The clonotype originates from a human donor in a cohort sampled during active COVID-19. Material for sequencing was peripheral blood. The DNA sequence follows: TGTGCCAGTAGTTTTTGGGAGGACGGCAATCAGCCCCAGCATTTT. Protein translation: CASSFWEDGNQPQHF.